This is a list of T cell receptor beta chains from one sample in a study of control samples from healthy donors and cancer patients. TCRdb's table, derived via immunoSEQ multiplex PCR, lists solely in-frame clones and lacks some. The data contain roughly 20,000 clones, roughly 80% of them singletons. Sequenced sample: PBMCs. The receptors here all came from a man aged 60-69 years with colorectal cancer. CDR3s include the opening cysteine and the closing phenylalanine or tryptophan. The order of the fields is D gene, J gene, V gene, CDR3 protein. The D gene is left open where the match is weak.

D: .; J: TRBJ2-5; V: TRBV19; CDR3: CASSITFQETQYF
D: .; J: TRBJ1-6; V: TRBV6-5; CDR3: CASSSASGRSNSPLHF
D: .; J: TRBJ2-7; V: TRBV7-8; CDR3: CASSLGGASYEQYF
D: .; J: TRBJ1-4; V: TRBV7-9; CDR3: CASSSAEKLFF
D: .; J: TRBJ2-1; V: TRBV2; CDR3: CASSGSSGSYNEQFF
D: TRBD1; J: TRBJ1-4; V: TRBV5-1; CDR3: CASSNGQGGEKLFF
D: .; J: TRBJ2-1; V: TRBV4-3; CDR3: CASSQGGRGWGEQFF
D: .; J: TRBJ1-1; V: TRBV5-1; CDR3: CASSRVSDTEAFF
D: .; J: TRBJ2-7; V: TRBV9; CDR3: CASSPHNQDYEQYF
D: .; J: TRBJ2-1; V: TRBV6-2/TRBV6-3; CDR3: CASSPVLLARFF
D: .; J: TRBJ1-1; V: TRBV11-2; CDR3: CASSLAGSNTEAFF
D: .; J: TRBJ1-1; V: TRBV18; CDR3: CASSPYPPEAFF
D: TRBD1; J: TRBJ1-4; V: TRBV7-9; CDR3: CASSRDSANEKLFF
D: TRBD1; J: TRBJ2-6; V: TRBV5-1; CDR3: CASSPGTGGANVLTF
D: TRBD2; J: TRBJ2-7; V: TRBV6-6; CDR3: CASSSTSGGQYEQYF
D: TRBD1; J: TRBJ2-6; V: TRBV6-2/TRBV6-3; CDR3: CASSAGQGVYGANVLTF
D: TRBD1; J: TRBJ1-1; V: TRBV4-3; CDR3: CASSQGGQLQAEAFF
D: .; J: TRBJ1-1; V: TRBV6-4; CDR3: CASSDSGESTEAFF
D: .; J: TRBJ1-2; V: TRBV5-1; CDR3: CASSPGTSQANYGYTF
D: .; J: TRBJ1-1; V: TRBV4-3; CDR3: CASSQVRLIGRDAEAFF
D: TRBD1; J: TRBJ2-1; V: TRBV12-3/TRBV12-4; CDR3: CASSWTGYEQFF
D: TRBD2; J: TRBJ2-3; V: TRBV5-1; CDR3: CASSISAGGTDTQYF
D: .; J: TRBJ1-1; V: TRBV19; CDR3: CASSIWGVNTEAFF
D: .; J: TRBJ1-6; V: TRBV5-4; CDR3: CASSLDNSPLHF
D: .; J: TRBJ1-2; V: TRBV5-1; CDR3: CASSSRPFDGYGYTF
D: .; J: TRBJ2-6; V: TRBV5-1; CDR3: CASSLSESGANVLTF
D: .; J: TRBJ2-3; V: TRBV5-4; CDR3: CASSLVLADTDTQYF
D: .; J: TRBJ2-6; V: TRBV10-3; CDR3: CAIGEGRLGANVLTF
D: .; J: TRBJ2-3; V: TRBV7-7; CDR3: CASSLGLSGVDTQYF
D: TRBD1; J: TRBJ2-6; V: TRBV24-1; CDR3: CATSDSRTGSGANVLTF
D: TRBD1; J: TRBJ1-1; V: TRBV6-6; CDR3: CASSRQGLTEAFF
D: .; J: TRBJ2-2; V: TRBV6-5; CDR3: CASSLRRGSTGELFF
D: .; J: TRBJ1-3; V: TRBV3-1/TRBV3-2; CDR3: CASSQLTGNTIYF
D: TRBD1; J: TRBJ1-1; V: TRBV7-2; CDR3: CASSLRTGNGGEAFF
D: .; J: TRBJ1-3; V: TRBV5-1; CDR3: CASSLEAGSGNTIYF
D: TRBD2; J: TRBJ2-5; V: TRBV3-1/TRBV3-2; CDR3: CASSQGTAAGGETQYF